This TCR beta chain was identified during a study of molecular identifiers for immune sequencing clone quantification. The germline CDR1 and CDR2 sequences are KGHDR and SFDVKD. The CDR3 sequence is 14 residues long. Trimming cost V 8 bases and J 1 base, with 11 bases left between them. TCRdb analysed the PCR reads with MiXCR anew, one entry per CDR3 protein. The sample contains a few hundred thousand distinct CDR3 sequences, about a fifth of which appear only once. This clonotype was seen at least ten times. The source is a human donor in good health. Some libraries in this study had Jurkat cell RNA spiked in. Sequenced: naive CD8+ T cells from blood, with Jurkat cell RNA spiked in. The subset here: FACS-sorted CD8+CD4-CCR7+CD45RA+ naive T cells. The rearrangement links TRBV24-1 to TRBJ1-5; D perhaps matches TRBD1 (6 bases). DNA for the CDR3: TGTGCCACCAATACAGGGACCAGCAATCAGCCCCAGCATTTT. Protein sequence: CATNTGTSNQPQHF.